This passage covers 11 T cell receptor beta chains from one sample sequenced in a study of cytomegalovirus exposure and HLA in healthy donors. The PCR ran on 60 Vbeta and 13 Jbeta primers. This table comes from immunoSEQ multiplex PCR, and its TCRdb copy is limited to in-frame clones, with some not included. The specimen's table records about 46,000 clones. Sequenced sample: PBMCs. The origin of the receptors is a woman in her thirties or forties in good health and CMV-seronegative.

The chain recombines TRBV7-8 with TRBJ1-1; 7 nucleotides match TRBD1. Germline-derived CDR1 and CDR2 are SGHVS and FQNEAQ. With V trimmed by 3 bases and J by 0 bases, 7 bases remained unmatched. The CDR3 runs to 16 residues. The CDR3 bases are TGTGCCAGCAGCTTGGCACCGGGACAGATGAACACTGAAGCTTTCTTT. As protein: CASSLAPGQMNTEAFF.

The chain uses TRBV13 and TRBJ2-7; D not certain. Trimming took 5 bases from V and 3 from J, leaving 5 bases between them. Germline loops: CDR1 PRHDT, CDR2 FYEKMQ (reference sequence). CDR3 length: 11 residues. The CDR3 loop reads CASSRGYEQYF. In nucleotides, the CDR3 is TGTGCCAGCAGCAGAGGCTACGAGCAGTACTTC.

The chain joins TRBV5-1 to TRBJ2-5; D is ambiguous. The germline V gene has CDR1 SGHRS and CDR2 YFSETQ. Between the trimmed V and J ends, which lost 3 bases and 3 bases, there was a span of 9 bases. There are 13 residues in the CDR3. The CDR3, as DNA: TGCGCCAGCAGCTCCACTCCAAAAGAGACCCAGTACTTC. Translated: CASSSTPKETQYF.

V usage is TRBV27 and J usage is TRBJ2-5; 7 nucleotides align to TRBD2. The CDR3 is made up of 14 amino acids. Unmatched junction bases numbered 8, after V lost 5 bases and J lost 5 bases. Germline CDR1 reads MNHEY; CDR2 reads SMNVEV (reference sequence). The CDR3 DNA sequence: TGTGCCAGCAGTGTGGGAGGGCTCGGGGAGACCCAGTACTTC. It specifies CASSVGGLGETQYF.

Comments on this clone: At one end the junction does not follow the germline gene, possibly because of a read error. The chain carries TRBV10-3 and TRBJ2-1, with 13 positions matching TRBD2. The CDR3 has 17 amino acids. From germline, CDR1 is ENHRY and CDR2 SYGVKD. The CDR3 DNA is TGTGTCATCAGTGAGGTTGAGGGACTAGCGGGGTACAATGAGCAGTTCTTC. This sequence encodes CVISEVEGLAGYNEQFF.

J is TRBJ2-2 and V is TRBV27, with TRBD2 identical over 13 bases. Losses at the gene ends were 6 bases for V and 4 bases for J; bases not matched to a gene: 5. CDR1 MNHEY and CDR2 SMNVEV come from the germline V gene (reference sequence). CDR3 size: 16 residues. CDR3 residues: CASRSGLAGITGELFF. Written as DNA, the CDR3 is TGTGCCAGCAGATCGGGACTAGCGGGAATCACCGGGGAGCTGTTTTTT.

The chain couples TRBV5-1 to TRBJ2-2; 10 bases fit TRBD1. Losses at the gene ends were 4 bases for V and 1 base for J; bases not matched to a gene: 1. The germline V gene has CDR1 SGHRS and CDR2 YFSETQ. This CDR3 is built from 15 residues. The CDR3 nucleotides are TGCGCCAGCAGCCGGGACAGGGGGAACACCGGGGAGCTGTTTTTT. Residues: CASSRDRGNTGELFF.

J is TRBJ2-1 and V is TRBV7-2; D may be TRBD2 (6 bases). Trimming took off 1 base at V and 8 bases at J, with 15 bases between the two ends. Per the germline V gene, CDR1 is SGHTA and CDR2 is FQGNSA. This CDR3 region has 15 residues. The CDR3 DNA is TGTGCCAGCAGCTTAGGTATGGGCGGGGCCTATGAGCAGTTCTTC. This gives the protein CASSLGMGGAYEQFF.

The rearrangement links TRBV4-2 to TRBJ1-2, with a weak D call TRBD1 (6 bases). V was shortened by 1 base and J by 4 bases, with 16 bases between the two germline ends. The CDR3 loop spans 16 amino acids. Germline CDR1 and CDR2: LGHNA and YNFKEQ. CDR3 DNA sequence: TGTGCCAGCAGCCAAGGACAGACAGGTTACGGCTATGGCTACACCTTC. Translating it yields CASSQGQTGYGYGYTF.

The CDR3 region is CASSPAYEQYF. The CDR3 bases are TGTGCCAGCTCTCCCGCCTACGAGCAGTACTTC. The chain employs TRBV18 and TRBJ2-7; the D is unclear. CDR1 is KGHSH, CDR2 LQKENI, per germline. Between the trimmed V and J ends, which lost 6 bases and 2 bases, there was a span of 5 bases. The CDR3 contains 11 residues.

The chain couples TRBV29-1 to TRBJ2-5; tentative D call: TRBD2 (6 bases). V was trimmed by 2 bases and J by 7 bases, leaving 11 bases between them. The CDR3 extends over 12 amino acids. CDR1 SQVTM and CDR2 ANQGSEA come from the germline V gene. CDR3 protein: CSVEHAEGTQYF. The CDR3 DNA is TGCAGCGTTGAACATGCGGAGGGGACCCAGTACTTC.